This entry lists 21 T cell receptor beta chains sequenced from one sample in a study of blood T cells in healthy people across ages. A J-beta primer mix and a sample-barcoded 5' primer were used in a second PCR of roughly 6 to 12 cycles. In TCRdb, the 5' RACE reads were re-called with MiXCR into one record per CDR3 protein. Of 1.2 million to 1.5 million distinct CDR3 sequences in the sample, 55% to 75% were seen once. Material: blood. The receptors here all came from a man younger than 35 in good health.

This clonotype showed up just a few times. The chain employs TRBV27 and TRBJ2-3, with D perhaps given as TRBD1 or TRBD2 (5 bases each). V lost 8 bases, J lost 1 base, and 22 bases lay in between. CDR1 is MNHEY and CDR2 is SMNVEV in the germline V gene (reference sequence). The CDR3 has 17 residues. CDR3 sequence: CASRLPLGERGTDTQYF. Here the CDR3 DNA reads TGTGCCAGCCGGCTTCCCCTGGGGGAAAGGGGCACAGATACGCAGTATTTT.

In its sample, this clonotype was seen once. The J gene is TRBJ2-2, the V gene TRBV29-1; 8 bases match TRBD1. Germline CDR1 reads SQVTM; CDR2 reads ANQGSEA. The CDR3 is made up of 16 amino acids. V was clipped by 6 bases and J by 4 bases; unmatched bases: 13. Here the CDR3 reads CSVDLDRERGTGELFF. In DNA, the CDR3 is TGCAGCGTGGATTTGGACAGGGAGCGTGGCACCGGGGAGCTGTTTTTT.

The chain combines TRBV29-1 with TRBJ2-7; a weak D match, TRBD2 (5 bases). The CDR3 is made up of 14 amino acids. V was pared by 4 bases and J by 4 bases, with 17 bases between. Germline values: CDR1 SQVTM, CDR2 ANQGSEA. The CDR3 DNA sequence: TGCAGCGTTGGACCTCGGGGATCCGTATACGAGCAGTACTTC. It is translated as CSVGPRGSVYEQYF.

This clonotype was counted a single time. V usage is TRBV2 and J usage is TRBJ2-1, with TRBD1 matching 7 bases. Germline-derived CDR1 and CDR2 are SNHLY and FYNNEI. This CDR3 is built from 14 residues. The trim removed 7 bases at V and 6 bases at J, leaving 9 bases unmatched. The CDR3 nucleotides read TGTGCCAGCATTCGAACAGGGGTCGTCAATGAGCAGTTCTTC. Translating gives CASIRTGVVNEQFF.

There are a few counts of this clonotype. The chain has TRBV7-9 and TRBJ1-4; D call uncertain. V was cut by 1 base and J by 8 bases, with 17 bases left in between. CDR3 length equals 16 residues. The germline V gene has CDR1 SEHNR and CDR2 FQNEAQ (reference sequence). The CDR3: CASSLVAGVPGEKLFF. For the CDR3, the DNA is TGTGCCAGCAGCTTAGTGGCGGGAGTGCCGGGCGAAAAACTGTTTTTT.

This clonotype was picked up one time. The chain is built from TRBV6-1 and TRBJ1-2; D is undetermined. Germline CDR1 reads MNHNS; CDR2 reads SASEGT. V was pared by 8 bases and J by 7 bases, with 14 bases between. The length of the CDR3 is 12 residues. CDR3 region: CASGYNGPGYTF. The CDR3 DNA is TGTGCCAGCGGATATAATGGTCCTGGCTACACCTTC.

The chain joins TRBV5-5 to TRBJ2-7; 7 bases match TRBD1. The V and J ends lost 6 bases and 0 bases, in that order; junction bases with no gene match: 3. This CDR3 contains 13 residues. Germline assignment: CDR1 SGHKS and CDR2 YYEKEE (reference sequence). The CDR3 bases are TGTGCCAGCATGGGACAGTCCTCCTACGAGCAGTACTTC. This encodes CASMGQSSYEQYF.

The chain employs TRBV11-2 and TRBJ1-5; tentatively, D is TRBD1 (6 bases). The CDR3 has 15 residues. The V end was cut by 2 bases, the J end by 5 bases, with 13 bases between. Looked up from germline, CDR1 is SGHAT and CDR2 is FQNNGV. CDR3 region: CASSLNLDSYQPQHF. Here the CDR3 DNA reads TGTGCCAGCAGCTTAAATTTGGACAGCTATCAGCCCCAGCATTTT.

Note on this clonotype: The junction departs from the called germline gene at one end, perhaps through a read error. The chain joins TRBV27 to TRBJ1-6; D unclear. Germline CDR1 is MNHEY and CDR2 is SMNVEV (reference sequence). The CDR3 totals 17 residues. The CDR3, as DNA: TGTGCCAGTAGTTCCCTCGGACTCAGCTCCTATAATTCACCCCTCCACTTT. Amino acids: CASSSLGLSSYNSPLHF.

The chain combines TRBV5-4 with TRBJ2-7, with TRBD1 as a possible D gene (5 bases). This CDR3 contains 14 residues. Germline CDR1 reads SGHNT; CDR2 reads YYREEE (reference sequence). The V gene lost 5 bases and the J gene lost 3 bases, with 15 bases spanning the gap. The CDR3 reads CASRPSDSRYEQYF. The CDR3 DNA follows: TGTGCCAGCAGGCCATCAGACAGCCGCTACGAGCAGTACTTC.

V is TRBV4-1 and J is TRBJ1-1; perhaps TRBD1 as D (5 bases). Between the trimmed V and J ends, which lost 4 bases and 5 bases, there was a span of 23 bases. CDR1 and CDR2 from the germline V gene are MGHRA and YSYEKL. This CDR3 has 17 amino acids. The CDR3 coding sequence is TGCGCCAGCAGCCCGGTTGGGTTCGGACACCCTCGGACTGAAGCTTTCTTT. This codes for CASSPVGFGHPRTEAFF.

The CDR3 DNA reads as TGTGCCAGCAGTGAATCCTCCCCGGGACTAGCGGGGGAAGATACGCAGTATTTT. Translated: CASSESSPGLAGEDTQYF. This chain joins TRBV25-1 and TRBJ2-3, with 14 bases lining up with TRBD2. The length of the CDR3 is 18 residues. After removal of 1 base from V and 5 bases from J, the junction contained 8 bases not matched to a gene. Germline lookup yields CDR1 MGHDK and CDR2 SYGVNS.

This sequence joins TRBV20-1 and TRBJ2-6; D gene uncertain. This CDR3 contains 14 residues. CDR1 and CDR2 (germline): DFQATT, SNEGSKA (reference sequence). V was shortened by 4 bases and J by 0 bases, with 7 bases between the two germline ends. The CDR3, as DNA: TGCAGTGCTAAATCTCTCTCTGGGGCCAACGTCCTGACTTTC. This encodes CSAKSLSGANVLTF.

The rearrangement links TRBV7-2 to TRBJ2-1, with 7 bases fitting TRBD2. This CDR3 has 16 residues. Per the germline V gene, CDR1 is SGHTA and CDR2 is FQGNSA. After removal of 4 bases from V and 3 bases from J, the junction contained 9 bases not matched to a gene. CDR3 nucleotide sequence: TGTGCCAGCAGCTGGGGGGAGGGACGGGGCTACAATGAGCAGTTCTTC. Amino acid sequence: CASSWGEGRGYNEQFF.

This chain links TRBV28 with TRBJ2-3, with 8 bases aligning to TRBD1. This CDR3 contains 15 residues. Trimming took 6 bases from V and 5 from J; bases not matched to a gene: 10. The germline V gene has CDR1 MDHEN and CDR2 SYDVKM. The CDR3 region is CASSTPGGLKDTQYF. The CDR3 region has the DNA TGTGCCAGCAGCACCCCAGGGGGCTTGAAAGATACGCAGTATTTT.

The V gene is TRBV20-1, the J gene TRBJ2-4, with 14 bases that match TRBD2. The J call may not be correct, given that the DNA end is closer to TRBJ2-7. The length of the CDR3 is 17 residues. In germline, CDR1 is DFQATT, CDR2 SNEGSKA (reference sequence). CDR3 in amino acids: CSASGLAGGHKVAEQYF. CDR3 DNA sequence: TGCAGTGCTTCCGGACTAGCGGGAGGTCACAAAGTCGCCGAGCAGTACTTC.

The rearrangement links TRBV15 to TRBJ1-1; 9 nucleotides line up with TRBD1. The ends lost 3 bases at V and 0 bases at J; junction bases unmatched: 11. CDR3 length: 18 amino acids. Per the germline V gene, CDR1 is LNHNV and CDR2 is YYDKDF (reference sequence). In DNA, the CDR3 is TGTGCCACCAGCAGGTACAGGGGGCCCCAAACTATGAACACTGAAGCTTTCTTT. Amino acids: CATSRYRGPQTMNTEAFF.

V and J are TRBV3-1 and TRBJ2-3, with 11 bases aligning to TRBD2. CDR1 and CDR2 from the germline V gene are LGHDT and YNNKEL (reference sequence). The CDR3 runs to 17 residues. J gave up 2 bases and V 2 bases, and 6 bases lay outside the gene matches. As DNA, the CDR3 is TGTGCCAGCAGCCAAAACCTAGCGGGGGGCACCACAGATACGCAGTATTTT. This gives the protein CASSQNLAGGTTDTQYF.

This chain uses TRBV20-1 with TRBJ2-7, with D hard to call. V was clipped by 3 bases and J by 2 bases, with 11 bases between them. CDR3 length: 13 amino acids. Looked up from germline, CDR1 is DFQATT and CDR2 is SNEGSKA (reference sequence). The CDR3 DNA reads TGCAGTGCTAGTACTGGGGATGCCTACGAGCAGTACTTC. Protein sequence: CSASTGDAYEQYF.

This sequence joins TRBV12-3 or TRBV12-4 and TRBJ1-1; tentatively, D is TRBD1 (5 bases). V lost 10 bases to trimming and J lost 3 bases, with 15 bases between them. The CDR3 consists of 13 residues. Here the CDR3 reads CATGRDGDTEAFF. For the CDR3, the DNA is TGTGCCACGGGCCGGGACGGAGACACTGAAGCTTTCTTT.

The V and J genes are TRBV7-6 and TRBJ1-1, with D perhaps TRBD1 (6 bases). This CDR3 comprises 13 residues. Germline V gene sequence: CDR1 SGHVS, CDR2 FNYEAQ. V was cut by 0 bases and J by 7 bases, with 9 bases left in between. The CDR3 loop reads CASSLATGSEAFF. The DNA of the CDR3 is TGTGCCAGCAGCTTAGCAACAGGGAGTGAAGCTTTCTTT.